A selection of T cell receptor beta chains follows, all from one sample in a study of blood T cell repertoires in COVID-19. The method was immunoSEQ multiplex PCR; TCRdb's version includes in-frame clones alone and lacks a portion of them. This table has under 400,000 clones, 90% appearing once. Source material: peripheral blood. The receptor set was obtained from a man younger than 35 with active or convalescent COVID-19. The CDR3 runs from the conserved cysteine through the conserved F or W. D genes are given only for firm matches. Where a row states a size, it is once, few, many or the class of an expanded clone; other rows omit it.

.	TRBJ1-5	TRBV9	.	TGTGCCAGCAGCGTCACAGGGACCCAGCCCCAGCATTTT	CASSVTGTQPQHF
TRBD1	TRBJ1-6	TRBV27	.	TGTGCCAGCAGACGCGACAGGGTTGCCTATAATTCACCCCTCCACTTT	CASRRDRVAYNSPLHF
TRBD2	TRBJ2-1	TRBV19	.	TGTGCCAGTAGTATAAAACTAGCGGGGACCATCTACAATGAGCAGTTCTTC	CASSIKLAGTIYNEQFF
.	TRBJ2-1	TRBV5-8	.	TGTGCCAGCAGCCCGGAGCTAAACAATGAGCAGTTCTTC	CASSPELNNEQFF
TRBD1	TRBJ2-7	TRBV7-9	.	TGTGCCAGCAGCCACCAGTGGTGGACGGGACAGAACTCCTACGAGCAGTACTTC	CASSHQWWTGQNSYEQYF
.	TRBJ1-1	TRBV7-2	once	TGTGCCAGCAGCTTAGATAACGGTGCGAACACTGAAGCTTTCTTT	CASSLDNGANTEAFF
TRBD1	TRBJ2-5	TRBV18	.	TGTGCCAGCTCAGTCGACAGGGGATCGGCCCAGTACTTC	CASSVDRGSAQYF
TRBD1	TRBJ1-5	TRBV15	.	TGTGCCACCAGCAGAGGGGTCGCCAGGGGGAAGGATCAGCCCCAGCATTTT	CATSRGVARGKDQPQHF
.	TRBJ1-1	TRBV9	few	TGTGCCAGCAGCGCCGGCTCGGAGGTGAACACTGAAGCTTTCTTT	CASSAGSEVNTEAFF
.	TRBJ2-3	TRBV4-2	.	TGTGCCAGCAGCCCCCGAGGGATAGCGGAACCCACAGATACGCAGTATTTT	CASSPRGIAEPTDTQYF
TRBD1	TRBJ1-2	TRBV7-6	once	TGTGCCAGCAGCTCCCACATGAGGGGGACAGGGAACTATGGCTACACCTTC	CASSSHMRGTGNYGYTF
TRBD1	TRBJ1-6	TRBV20-1	.	TGCAGTGCTAGTGGGGGGACAGTTAATTCACCCCTCCACTTT	CSASGGTVNSPLHF
.	TRBJ1-2	TRBV2	.	TGTGCCAGCAGTGTAATGGTAAACTCTCGTGGCTACACCTTC	CASSVMVNSRGYTF
TRBD1	TRBJ1-1	TRBV10-3	.	TGTGCCATCAGTGACCCGGGACAGGCCAACACTGAAGCTTTCTTT	CAISDPGQANTEAFF
.	TRBJ2-7	TRBV3-1/TRBV3-2	.	TGTGCCAGCAGCCAGAGGCCTTACGAGCAGTACTTC	CASSQRPYEQYF
TRBD1	TRBJ1-5	TRBV19	few	TGTGCCAGTAGCCGAGGGACAGTAAATAGCAATCAGCCCCAGCATTTT	CASSRGTVNSNQPQHF
TRBD2	TRBJ2-3	TRBV6-6	.	TGTGCCAGCAGAACCGGGACTATGAACACAGATACGCAGTATTTT	CASRTGTMNTDTQYF
TRBD1	TRBJ2-1	TRBV6-5	once	TGTGCCAGCAGTTCACAGGGGGTGGGGTACAATGAGCAGTTCTTC	CASSSQGVGYNEQFF
TRBD2	TRBJ2-2	TRBV29-1	.	TGCAGCGGCTTGACTAGCGGGAGGAGGACCGGGGAGCTGTTTTTT	CSGLTSGRRTGELFF
.	TRBJ2-3	TRBV11-2	once	TGTGCCAGCGAGGGTGGCACAGATACGCAGTATTTT	CASEGGTDTQYF
.	TRBJ1-5	TRBV27	.	TGTGCCAGCAGTTTAAGCCGGAATCAGCCCCAGCATTTT	CASSLSRNQPQHF
.	TRBJ1-3	TRBV5-1	.	TGCGCCAGCAGCTTGGGGGCGCGGGAAGGAAACACCATATATTTT	CASSLGAREGNTIYF
TRBD2	TRBJ2-1	TRBV7-9	.	TGTGCCAGCAGATATGGACTAGCGGGGGCGTCCTACAATGAGCAGTTCTTC	CASRYGLAGASYNEQFF